The next 28 T cell receptor beta chains were all read from a single sample in a study of shared clonotypes between healthy human individuals. The table came from immunoSEQ multiplex PCR; TCRdb's copy has only in-frame clones and leaves some out. The sample holds some 1,600,000 clones, 98% seen once. Sequenced material: naive CD4+ T cells sorted from blood. As to subset: CD45RA+ positively selected. These receptors were collected from a man aged 25 to 45 in good health.

This clone was observed a single time. This chain joins TRBV6-5 and TRBJ1-4; D remains ambiguous. Germline values: CDR1 MNHEY, CDR2 SVGAGI. The CDR3 runs 13 residues. Between the trimmed V and J ends, which lost 2 bases and 8 bases, there was a span of 9 bases. The CDR3 loop is CASSYTSGEKLFF. CDR3 bases: TGTGCCAGCAGTTACACCAGTGGAGAAAAACTGTTTTTT.

V gene TRBV27 combines with J gene TRBJ2-3; 9 bases align to TRBD1. CDR3 size: 16 residues. CDR1 and CDR2 (germline): MNHEY, SMNVEV (reference sequence). Trimming removed 6 bases from V and 2 bases from J; junction bases left unmatched: 9. CDR3 nucleotide sequence: TGTGCCAGCAGGGAGAGACAGGGGGGGAACACAGATACGCAGTATTTT. Translation gives CASRERQGGNTDTQYF.

CDR3: CASSYGYSDYTGELFF. The CDR3 coding sequence is TGCGCCAGCAGCTACGGGTACTCGGACTACACCGGGGAGCTGTTTTTT. The chain joins TRBV5-1 to TRBJ2-2, with D possibly being TRBD2 (5 bases). The CDR3 loop spans 16 amino acids. With 3 bases removed from V and 3 bases from J, the gap between germline ends came to 15 bases. Germline CDR1 is SGHRS and CDR2 is YFSETQ.

V usage is TRBV5-1 and J usage is TRBJ2-7, with D tentatively TRBD2 (6 bases). Between the trimmed V and J ends, which lost 0 bases and 1 base, there was a span of 17 bases. Germline V CDR1 and CDR2: SGHRS, YFSETQ. This CDR3 spans 17 amino acids. The CDR3 reads CASSLGLGGARSYEQYF. DNA for the CDR3: TGCGCCAGCAGCTTGGGGCTGGGGGGTGCTAGGTCCTACGAGCAGTACTTC.

The rearrangement links TRBV19 to TRBJ2-1; no clear D. V was shortened by 7 bases and J by 0 bases, with 13 bases between the two germline ends. The CDR3 sequence is 15 residues long. Germline-derived CDR1 and CDR2 are LNHDA and SQIVND (reference sequence). CDR3 sequence: CASTLDGTSYNEQFF. For the CDR3, the DNA is TGTGCCAGTACCCTGGACGGAACCTCCTACAATGAGCAGTTCTTC.

V gene TRBV18 combines with J gene TRBJ2-7; 7 bases line up with TRBD2. The junction had 9 bases not matched to a gene; V was cut back by 2 bases and J by 2 bases. CDR3 length: 16 amino acids. Germline-derived CDR1 and CDR2 are KGHSH and LQKENI. The CDR3 is CASSPTAGTIAYEQYF. CDR3 DNA: TGTGCCAGCTCACCAACGGCTGGGACTATCGCCTACGAGCAGTACTTC.

J is TRBJ2-1 and V is TRBV7-2; maybe TRBD2 (6 bases). Germline V gene lookup returns CDR1 SGHTA and CDR2 FQGNSA. This CDR3 comprises 15 residues. Deletions cut 5 bases from V and 3 bases from J, with 14 bases between. The CDR3 is CASSRRDFHYNEQFF. In nucleotides, the CDR3 is TGTGCCAGCAGCCGCCGGGACTTCCACTACAATGAGCAGTTCTTC.

The chain carries TRBV7-8 and TRBJ2-7; 13 positions match TRBD2. Germline CDR1 and CDR2: SGHVS and FQNEAQ. CDR3 length: 16 residues. Losses at the gene ends were 1 base for V and 0 bases for J; bases not matched to a gene: 0. The CDR3 here is CASSLGTSGSSYEQYF. CDR3 sequence (DNA): TGTGCCAGCAGCTTAGGGACTAGCGGGAGCTCCTACGAGCAGTACTTC.

The rearrangement uses TRBV7-9 and TRBJ1-1; a weak D match, TRBD1 (6 bases). The germline V gene encodes CDR1 SEHNR and CDR2 FQNEAQ (reference sequence). CDR3 length equals 14 residues. V was trimmed by 3 bases and J by 3 bases, leaving 11 bases between them. CDR3 nucleotides: TGTGCCAGCAGCTTTGAAGGGGGAGACACTGAAGCTTTCTTT. Its protein product is CASSFEGGDTEAFF.

J is TRBJ1-1 and V is TRBV30, with D possibly being TRBD1 (6 bases). The CDR3 is made up of 13 amino acids. V gave up 2 bases and J gave up 1 base, with 8 bases separating them. CDR1 and CDR2 (germline): GTSNPN, SVGIG (reference sequence). The chain's CDR3 is CAWSPDRNTEAFF. CDR3 DNA sequence: TGTGCCTGGAGTCCGGACAGGAACACTGAAGCTTTCTTT.

This chain joins TRBV28 and TRBJ1-1; D might be TRBD1 (5 bases). V lost 6 bases and J 4 bases, leaving 18 bases between the germline ends. Germline lookup yields CDR1 MDHEN and CDR2 SYDVKM. The CDR3 contains 15 residues. CDR3 amino acids: CASSLPLVGGTEAFF. The CDR3 DNA is TGTGCCAGCAGCCTCCCCCTTGTGGGGGGCACTGAAGCTTTCTTT.

V usage is TRBV7-9 and J usage is TRBJ2-1; D may be TRBD2 (5 bases). Per the germline V gene, CDR1 is SEHNR and CDR2 is FQNEAQ (reference sequence). The CDR3 runs 14 residues. Trimming removed 4 bases at V and 4 bases at J, with 11 bases between. The CDR3 coding sequence is TGTGCCAGCAGCTCCGGACTCCTTTACAATGAGCAGTTCTTC. Its translation: CASSSGLLYNEQFF.

This sequence joins TRBV27 and TRBJ2-3, with 12 nucleotides matching TRBD2. CDR3 length equals 15 residues. CDR1 and CDR2 from the germline V gene are MNHEY and SMNVEV (reference sequence). V dropped 4 bases and J dropped 2; count of bases not matched to a gene: 1. The CDR3 DNA reads as TGTGCCAGCAGTTCTAGCGGGAGGGACACAGATACGCAGTATTTT. Translating it yields CASSSSGRDTDTQYF.

The chain has TRBV7-2 and TRBJ2-7; 7 nucleotides line up with TRBD2. With 5 bases clipped from V and 4 bases from J, the junction kept 8 bases outside the gene matches. Germline V lookup: CDR1 SGHTA, CDR2 FQGNSA. This CDR3 is built from 14 residues. This CDR3 is CASSPRASGYEQYF. The CDR3 DNA reads TGTGCCAGCAGCCCCCGGGCTAGCGGATACGAGCAGTACTTC.

This clone appeared a few times. The sample contains more than one DNA sequence encoding this CDR3. V usage is TRBV9 and J usage is TRBJ2-3; D remains unclear. V lost 0 bases, J lost 4 bases, and 3 bases lay in between. The V gene's germline CDR1 is SGDLS and CDR2 YYNGEE. The CDR3 extends over 12 amino acids. The CDR3 here is CASSVGSDTQYF. CDR3 sequence (DNA): TGTGCCAGCAGCGTAGGGTCAGATACGCAGTATTTT.

CDR3 nucleotides: TGTGCCATCAGTGAAAGCGGGAGTGGTGGGGCCAACGTCCTGACTTTC. The encoded protein is CAISESGSGGANVLTF. The chain employs TRBV10-3 and TRBJ2-6, with 8 bases fitting TRBD2. Germline CDR1 and CDR2: ENHRY and SYGVKD. This CDR3 spans 16 amino acids. The trim removed 3 bases at V and 3 bases at J, leaving 4 bases unmatched.

This sequence joins TRBV9 and TRBJ1-3; no reliable D call. The CDR3 length is 14 residues. The V gene lost 4 bases and the J gene lost 4 bases, with 12 bases spanning the gap. Germline V lookup: CDR1 SGDLS, CDR2 YYNGEE. CDR3 sequence: CASSPNFAGNTIYF. The CDR3 region has the DNA TGTGCCAGCAGCCCGAATTTCGCGGGAAACACCATATATTTT. Supplemented by reference TRBV9 and TRBJ1-3, the full variable domain reads DSGVTQTPKHLITATGQRVTLRCSPRSGDLSVYWYQQSLDQGLQFLIQYYNGEERAKGNILERFSAQQFPDLHSELNLSSLELGDSALYFCASSPNFAGNTIYFGEGSWLTVV.

This rearrangement joins TRBV18 to TRBJ2-7; no reliable D call. Germline loops: CDR1 KGHSH, CDR2 LQKENI. V dropped 2 bases and J dropped 5 bases, with 10 bases sitting between them. There are 13 residues in the CDR3. CDR3 in amino acids: CASSPMPANEQYF. In DNA form, the CDR3 reads TGTGCCAGCTCACCAATGCCAGCTAACGAGCAGTACTTC.

The chain carries TRBV5-1 and TRBJ1-1, with TRBD1 matching over 8 bases. This CDR3 comprises 14 residues. V dropped 3 bases and J dropped 6; count of bases not matched to a gene: 7. Germline loops: CDR1 SGHRS, CDR2 YFSETQ. CDR3 sequence reads: CASSSNQQGAEAFF. In DNA form, the CDR3 reads TGCGCCAGCAGCTCCAATCAACAGGGGGCTGAAGCTTTCTTT.

The CDR3 region is CASSSTSGRVNEQFF. The CDR3, as DNA: TGTGCCAGCAGCTCTACTAGCGGGAGGGTCAATGAGCAGTTCTTC. The V gene is TRBV7-8, the J gene TRBJ2-1; 13 nucleotides line up with TRBD2. Germline loops: CDR1 SGHVS, CDR2 FQNEAQ. J was trimmed by 6 bases and V by 4 bases; bases with no gene match: 3. The CDR3 loop spans 15 amino acids.

The rearrangement uses TRBV19 and TRBJ2-3; 8 nucleotides match TRBD2. Germline CDR1 is LNHDA and CDR2 is SQIVND (reference sequence). The CDR3 has 15 amino acids. The V gene end was trimmed by 5 bases and the J gene end by 2 bases; junction bases not matched to a gene: 6. The CDR3 nucleotides are TGTGCCAGTAGTTTACTAGCGGCGACCACAGATACGCAGTATTTT. Its protein product is CASSLLAATTDTQYF.

This clone appeared once. The chain has TRBV9 and TRBJ2-5; TRBD2 agrees at 11 bases. This CDR3 has 15 residues. V shed 3 bases and J 4 bases; nucleotides not matched to a gene: 5. Germline values: CDR1 SGDLS, CDR2 YYNGEE. CDR3 sequence reads: CASSGGLAGGETQYF. CDR3 DNA: TGTGCCAGCAGCGGGGGGCTAGCGGGAGGAGAGACCCAGTACTTC.

The chain is built from TRBV7-9 and TRBJ1-2; D possibly corresponds to TRBD1 (5 bases). The CDR3 totals 17 residues. V lost 5 bases to trimming and J lost 1 base, with 20 bases between them. Germline assignment: CDR1 SEHNR and CDR2 FQNEAQ (reference sequence). The CDR3 DNA reads as TGTGCCAGCAGCCCGATAGGGGCCACCTCCGTTAACTATGGCTACACCTTC. This gives the protein CASSPIGATSVNYGYTF.

The rearrangement uses TRBV2 and TRBJ1-3; D possibly corresponds to TRBD1 (5 bases). Per germline, CDR1 SNHLY and CDR2 FYNNEI. V lost 3 bases to trimming and J lost 0 bases, with 9 bases between them. The CDR3 consists of 15 residues. The CDR3 DNA reads as TGTGCCAGCAGTGACAGGGCCATCTCTGGAAACACCATATATTTT. Translated: CASSDRAISGNTIYF.

The chain has TRBV14 and TRBJ2-3; 9 bases map to TRBD2. The CDR3 extends over 17 amino acids. Trimming removed 2 bases from V and 1 base from J; junction bases left unmatched: 7. Per germline, CDR1 SGHDN and CDR2 FVKESK. DNA of the CDR3: TGTGCCAGCAGCCAATTACCGGGACTAGCTGGCACAGATACGCAGTATTTT. As protein: CASSQLPGLAGTDTQYF.

V gene TRBV5-1 combines with J gene TRBJ2-1; D remains ambiguous. The V end lost 0 bases, the J end lost 12 bases, and 10 bases lay between the germline ends. The CDR3 loop spans 12 amino acids. Germline V gene data show CDR1 as SGHRS and CDR2 as YFSETQ. Here the CDR3 reads CASSLGPEVQFF. CDR3 DNA: TGCGCCAGCAGCTTGGGCCCCGAAGTGCAGTTCTTC. The variable domain in full, with the rest retrieved from reference TRBV5-1 and TRBJ2-1, is KAGVTQTPRYLIKTRGQQVTLSCSPISGHRSVSWYQQTPGQGLQFLFEYFSETQRNKGNFPGRFSGRQFSNSRSEMNVSTLELGDSALYLCASSLGPEVQFFGPGTRLTVL.

With respect to this clone: Relative to the germline gene, one junction end is altered; a read error may explain this. The chain couples TRBV9 to TRBJ2-1, with 11 bases that match TRBD2. Germline loops: CDR1 SGDLS, CDR2 YYNGEE. This CDR3 is built from 13 residues. The CDR3 coding sequence is TGTGCCAGCAGCCCTACTAGCGGGAGTCAGTTGGTCTTC. Its protein is CASSPTSGSQLVF.

The chain carries TRBV27 and TRBJ2-7; TRBD1 might be the D (6 bases). Trimming cost V 9 bases and J 2 bases, with 20 bases left between them. The CDR3 has 15 residues. Germline loops: CDR1 MNHEY, CDR2 SMNVEV (reference sequence). This CDR3 is CARSHDRPIAYEQYF. CDR3 nucleotide sequence: TGTGCCAGAAGCCATGACAGGCCAATTGCCTACGAGCAGTACTTC.